These 17 T cell receptor beta chains were all obtained from the same sample, sequenced in a study of CD8+CD57+ T cells in acquired aplastic anemia. The TCR beta profiling, which covered VDJ combination and CDR3 sequence, was carried out using genomic DNA as the template. TCRdb ran MiXCR on the reads and lists one entry per CDR3 protein. Here the sample spans 33,000 or so distinct CDR3 sequences, roughly 77% being singletons. The sample consisted of sorted CD4+, CD8+, or CD8+CD57+ T cells (not recorded which) from PBMCs. The source of these receptors is a human donor in good health, serving as a control.

V is TRBV10-2 and J is TRBJ2-3; maybe TRBD2 (7 bases). From germline, CDR1 is WSHSY and CDR2 SAAADI. The CDR3 is 17 residues long. V was pared by 1 base and J by 0 bases, with 14 bases between. The CDR3 DNA sequence: TGCGCCAGCAGTGAGTGGCCACGGGGGGCGAGCACAGATACGCAGTATTTT. Translated: CASSEWPRGASTDTQYF.

This clonotype was recorded only once. The chain carries TRBV25-1 and TRBJ1-1; perhaps TRBD1 as D (5 bases). V dropped 3 bases and J dropped 6 bases, with 20 bases sitting between them. The germline gives CDR1 MGHDK, CDR2 SYGVNS. CDR3 length: 16 residues. CDR3 coding DNA: TGTGCCAGCAGTGATGGGCCCAGGGACGGATACGCTGAAGCTTTCTTT. Its translation: CASSDGPRDGYAEAFF.

A note on this clonotype: The junction does not match germline at one end; this may be a read error. J is TRBJ2-3 and V is TRBV2, with 7 positions matching TRBD2. The CDR3 consists of 16 residues. From germline, CDR1 is SNHLY and CDR2 FYNNEI. For the CDR3, the DNA is TGCGCCAGCAGCCAAGGTTCGGGGGGAGTAACAGATACGCAGTATTTT. The encoded protein is CASSQGSGGVTDTQYF.

V usage is TRBV2 and J usage is TRBJ2-2; 12 nucleotides line up with TRBD1. The trim removed 5 bases at V and 7 bases at J, leaving 5 bases unmatched. The CDR3 contains 15 residues. Germline V gives CDR1 SNHLY, CDR2 FYNNEI. The CDR3 region is CASSPGQGAVGELFF. CDR3 in DNA: TGTGCCAGCAGTCCGGGACAGGGGGCGGTCGGGGAGCTGTTTTTT.

This chain joins TRBV24-1 and TRBJ1-5; D possibly corresponds to TRBD1 (5 bases). Trimming pared 1 base from V and 6 bases from J, leaving 6 bases between. Germline CDR1 reads KGHDR; CDR2 reads SFDVKD. The CDR3 sequence is 13 residues long. The CDR3 DNA is TGTGCCACCAGTGATTTTAGGGGTCAGCCCCAGCATTTT. Translation gives CATSDFRGQPQHF.

This clonotype came up once. The chain recombines TRBV20-1 with TRBJ2-3, with a possible D match to TRBD1 (6 bases). Trimming removed 2 bases from V and 1 base from J, with 7 bases in between. This CDR3 is built from 13 residues. The germline CDR1 and CDR2 sequences are DFQATT and SNEGSKA (reference sequence). The CDR3 DNA follows: TGCAGTGCTAGACCAGGGGGCACAGATACGCAGTATTTT. Its translation is CSARPGGTDTQYF.

The rearrangement uses TRBV20-1 and TRBJ1-5, with 10 positions matching TRBD1. The CDR3 length is 14 residues. The junction had 8 bases not matched to a gene; V was cut back by 5 bases and J by 7 bases. The germline V gene encodes CDR1 DFQATT and CDR2 SNEGSKA (reference sequence). Here the CDR3 reads CSAVGGTGVQPQHF. The CDR3 nucleotides are TGCAGTGCTGTAGGGGGGACAGGGGTCCAGCCCCAGCATTTT.

The chain recombines TRBV7-6 with TRBJ2-2; D gene unclear. V gave up 1 base and J gave up 4 bases, with 7 bases separating them. The CDR3 is 14 amino acids. CDR1 and CDR2 (germline): SGHVS, FNYEAQ. The CDR3 protein is CASSLVVSTGELFF. As DNA, the CDR3 is TGTGCCAGCAGCTTAGTAGTGTCCACCGGGGAGCTGTTTTTT.

This rearrangement joins TRBV24-1 to TRBJ2-3, with D maybe TRBD1 (5 bases). This CDR3 spans 14 amino acids. The V end lost 7 bases, the J end lost 3 bases, and 13 bases lay between the germline ends. CDR1 is KGHDR, CDR2 SFDVKD, per germline. Here the CDR3 DNA reads TGTGCCACCAGCGACCCCGGACAAACAGATACGCAGTATTTT. Its translation: CATSDPGQTDTQYF.

The gene calls are TRBV7-7 and TRBJ2-2; a possible D gene is TRBD2 (6 bases). The germline V gene has CDR1 SSHAT and CDR2 FNYEAQ (reference sequence). V was trimmed by 2 bases and J by 7 bases, leaving 8 bases between them. This CDR3 spans 13 amino acids. CDR3 DNA sequence: TGTGCCAGCAGCTTAATGGGAGGCGGGGAGCTGTTTTTT. This codes for CASSLMGGGELFF.

The chain is built from TRBV20-1 and TRBJ2-1, with unresolved D. The CDR3 has 12 residues. V lost 8 bases and J lost 8, with 16 bases in between. Germline-derived CDR1 and CDR2 are DFQATT and SNEGSKA (reference sequence). The CDR3 bases are TGCAGTACCCAGCACATGGCCCATGAGCAGTTCTTC. It specifies CSTQHMAHEQFF.

The chain joins TRBV19 to TRBJ1-2; D not certain. This CDR3 has 15 amino acids. Trimming took 6 bases from V and 4 from J, leaving 18 bases between them. Germline assignment: CDR1 LNHDA and CDR2 SQIVND (reference sequence). DNA for the CDR3: TGTGCCAGTAGGAACGAACTATCGGCTGGCTATGGCTACACCTTC. It yields the protein CASRNELSAGYGYTF.

The chain has TRBV25-1 and TRBJ2-7; the match to TRBD2 covers 10 bases. Germline values: CDR1 MGHDK, CDR2 SYGVNS. Trimming cost V 2 bases and J 1 base; bases outside gene matches: 2. The CDR3 runs 15 residues. CDR3 DNA: TGTGCCAGCAGTGAAGGACTAGCGGATTCCTACGAGCAGTACTTC. The encoded protein is CASSEGLADSYEQYF.

This chain links TRBV6-5 with TRBJ2-7, with 8 bases matching TRBD1. Germline CDR1 reads MNHEY; CDR2 reads SVGAGI. V lost 4 bases and J lost 6; bases outside the gene matches: 8. The CDR3 sequence is 14 residues long. The DNA for the CDR3 is TGTGCCAGCAGTTTGGGACAGGTCTCTCGCGAGCAGTACTTC. Encoded protein: CASSLGQVSREQYF.

This rearrangement joins TRBV10-3 to TRBJ2-2; D perhaps matches TRBD1 (6 bases). This CDR3 comprises 14 residues. Germline V gene data show CDR1 as ENHRY and CDR2 as SYGVKD. V dropped 4 bases and J dropped 7 bases, with 13 bases sitting between them. DNA for the CDR3: TGTGCCATCAGTGGCGACAGGACCGGCGGGGAGCTGTTTTTT. Amino acid sequence: CAISGDRTGGELFF.

The chain links TRBV24-1 to TRBJ2-5; D not certain. The germline V gene encodes CDR1 KGHDR and CDR2 SFDVKD. This CDR3 has 15 amino acids. V was trimmed by 3 bases and J by 1 base, leaving 11 bases between them. The CDR3: CATSDPSSVQETQYF. The CDR3 DNA follows: TGTGCCACCAGTGATCCCTCCAGCGTCCAAGAGACCCAGTACTTC.

This clonotype was recorded only once. The V call is TRBV10-3, the J call TRBJ1-2; TRBD1 might be the D (5 bases). The length of the CDR3 is 16 residues. The V gene's germline CDR1 is ENHRY and CDR2 SYGVKD. The V end was cut by 0 bases, the J end by 4 bases, with 15 bases between. The CDR3 region has the DNA TGTGCCATCAGTGAGTCGACCGGGACTGTCCGCTATGGCTACACCTTC. It specifies CAISESTGTVRYGYTF.